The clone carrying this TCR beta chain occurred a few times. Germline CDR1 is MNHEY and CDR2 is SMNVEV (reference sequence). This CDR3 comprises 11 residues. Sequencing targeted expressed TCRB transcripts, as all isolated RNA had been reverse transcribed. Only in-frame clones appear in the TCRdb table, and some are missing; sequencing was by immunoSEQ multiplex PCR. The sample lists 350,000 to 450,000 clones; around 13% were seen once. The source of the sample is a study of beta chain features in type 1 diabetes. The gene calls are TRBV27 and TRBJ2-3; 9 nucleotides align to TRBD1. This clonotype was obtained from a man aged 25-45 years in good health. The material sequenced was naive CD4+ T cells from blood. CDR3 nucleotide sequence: TGTAAACAGGGGGCCACAGATACGCAGTATTTT. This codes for CKQGATDTQYF.